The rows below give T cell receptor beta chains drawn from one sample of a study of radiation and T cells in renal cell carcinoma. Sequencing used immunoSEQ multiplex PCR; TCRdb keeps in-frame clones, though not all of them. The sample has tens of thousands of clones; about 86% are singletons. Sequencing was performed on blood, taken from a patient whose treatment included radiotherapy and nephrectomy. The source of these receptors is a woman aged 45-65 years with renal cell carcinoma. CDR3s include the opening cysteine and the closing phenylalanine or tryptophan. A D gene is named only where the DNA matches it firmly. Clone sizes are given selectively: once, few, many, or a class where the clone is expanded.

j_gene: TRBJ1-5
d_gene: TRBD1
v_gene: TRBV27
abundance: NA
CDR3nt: TGTGCCAGCAGTAGGGGGACAGGGGCCTTGGGAGCCCAGCATTTT
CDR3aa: CASSRGTGALGAQHF

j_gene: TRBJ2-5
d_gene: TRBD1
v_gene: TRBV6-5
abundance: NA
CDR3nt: TGTGCCAGCAGACAGGGGACCGCGGAGACCCAGTACTTC
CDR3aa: CASRQGTAETQYF

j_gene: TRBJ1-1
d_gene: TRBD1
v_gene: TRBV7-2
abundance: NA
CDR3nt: TGTGCCAGCAGCTTAACAGGGGACACTGAAGCTTTCTTT
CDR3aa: CASSLTGDTEAFF

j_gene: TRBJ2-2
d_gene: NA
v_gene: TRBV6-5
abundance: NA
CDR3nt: TGTGCCGCGCACCGGGGCACCGGGGAGCTGTTTTTT
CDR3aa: CAAHRGTGELFF

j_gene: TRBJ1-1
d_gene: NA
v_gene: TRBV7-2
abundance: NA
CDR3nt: TGTGCCAGCAGCCAAAACTGGGGCAACACTGAAGCTTTCTTT
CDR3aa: CASSQNWGNTEAFF

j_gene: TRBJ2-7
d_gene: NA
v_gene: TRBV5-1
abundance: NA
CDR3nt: TGCGCCAGCAGCCTCGGAGGGGGCGGCTACGAGCAGTACTTC
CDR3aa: CASSLGGGGYEQYF

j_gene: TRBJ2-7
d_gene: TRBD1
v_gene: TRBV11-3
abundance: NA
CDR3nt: TGTGCCAGCAGCCGGGACAGGGCCTCCTACGAGCAGTACTTC
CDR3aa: CASSRDRASYEQYF

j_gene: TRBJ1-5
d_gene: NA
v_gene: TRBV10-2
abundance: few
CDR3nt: TGCGCCAGCAGTGACGGTAGCAATCAGCCCCAGCATTTT
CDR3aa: CASSDGSNQPQHF

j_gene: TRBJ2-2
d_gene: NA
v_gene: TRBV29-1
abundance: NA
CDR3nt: TGCAGCGTTGAACGGACCCGCGCCGGGGAGCTGTTTTTT
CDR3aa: CSVERTRAGELFF

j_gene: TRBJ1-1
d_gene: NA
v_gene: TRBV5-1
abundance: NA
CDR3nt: TGCGCCAGCAGCACGGGACAACGGGCTGAAGCTTTCTTT
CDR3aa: CASSTGQRAEAFF

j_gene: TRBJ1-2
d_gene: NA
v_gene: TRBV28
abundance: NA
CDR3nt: TGTGCCAGCAGTTTCCCCCCAGGGACGAGAGGCTACACCTTC
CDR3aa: CASSFPPGTRGYTF

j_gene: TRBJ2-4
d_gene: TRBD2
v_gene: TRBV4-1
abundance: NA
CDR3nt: TGCGCCAGCGCGGGGGGAGCCAAAAACATTCAGTACTTC
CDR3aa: CASAGGAKNIQYF

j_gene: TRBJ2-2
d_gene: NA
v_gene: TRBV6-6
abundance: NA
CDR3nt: TGTGCCAGCAGGATACTCACCACCGGGGAGCTGTTTTTT
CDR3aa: CASRILTTGELFF

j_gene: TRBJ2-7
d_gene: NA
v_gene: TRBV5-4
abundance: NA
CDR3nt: TGTGCCAGCAGCAGGCCCCCCGGGGGGCGGACTTACGAGCAGTACTTC
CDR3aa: CASSRPPGGRTYEQYF

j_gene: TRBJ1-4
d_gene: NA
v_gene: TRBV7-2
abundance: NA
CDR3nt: TGTGCCAGCAGCTTAGTCACGGGTGAAAAACTGTTTTTT
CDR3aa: CASSLVTGEKLFF

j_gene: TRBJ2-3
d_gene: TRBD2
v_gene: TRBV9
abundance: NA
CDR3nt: TGTGCCAGCAGCGTATTCGGCGGGAGGGCCCAAGATACGCAGTATTTT
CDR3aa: CASSVFGGRAQDTQYF

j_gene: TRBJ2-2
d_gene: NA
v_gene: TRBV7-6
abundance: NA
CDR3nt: TGTGCCAGCAGCTCGGACAGAAGGACCGGGGAGCTGTTTTTT
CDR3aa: CASSSDRRTGELFF

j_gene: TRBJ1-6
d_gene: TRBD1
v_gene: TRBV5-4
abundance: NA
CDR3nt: TGTGCCAGCAGGGCAGGGGGGGTAAGCTCCTATAATTCACCCCTCCACTTT
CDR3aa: CASRAGGVSSYNSPLHF

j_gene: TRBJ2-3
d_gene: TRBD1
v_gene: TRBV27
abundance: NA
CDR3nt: TGTGCCAGCAGGGACAGGGGGGCCACAGATACGCAGTATTTT
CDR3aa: CASRDRGATDTQYF

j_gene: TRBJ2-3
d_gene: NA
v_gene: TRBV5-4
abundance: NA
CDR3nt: TGTGCCAGCAGCTCGAAGACTAGGGCCAGCACAGATACGCAGTATTTT
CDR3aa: CASSSKTRASTDTQYF

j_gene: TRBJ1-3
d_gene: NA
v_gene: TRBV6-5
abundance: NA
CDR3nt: TGTGCCAGCAGGGCAGATCGTTCTGGAAACACCATATATTTT
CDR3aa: CASRADRSGNTIYF

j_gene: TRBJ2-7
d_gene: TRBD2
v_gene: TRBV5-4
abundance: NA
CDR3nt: TGTGCCAGCAGCCCTGGGACTAGCGTCTCCTCCTACGAGCAGTACTTC
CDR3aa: CASSPGTSVSSYEQYF

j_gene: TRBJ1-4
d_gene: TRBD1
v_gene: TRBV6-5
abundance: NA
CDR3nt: TGTGCCAGCAGTTGCGGGACAGGGGCCGGGTGTGAAAAACTGTTTTTT
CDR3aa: CASSCGTGAGCEKLFF

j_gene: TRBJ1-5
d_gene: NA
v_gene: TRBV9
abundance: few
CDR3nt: TGTGCCAGCAGCGCCCGGGACGATAACCAGCCCCAGCATTTT
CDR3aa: CASSARDDNQPQHF

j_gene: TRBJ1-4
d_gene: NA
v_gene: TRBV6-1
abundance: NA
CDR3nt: TGTGCCAGCATCAGGGGTACGGCTAATGAAAAACTGTTTTTT
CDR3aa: CASIRGTANEKLFF

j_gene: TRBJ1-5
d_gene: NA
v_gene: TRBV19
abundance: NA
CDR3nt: TGTGCCAGTTCTCGACAGAGCAATCAGCCCCAGCATTTT
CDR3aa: CASSRQSNQPQHF

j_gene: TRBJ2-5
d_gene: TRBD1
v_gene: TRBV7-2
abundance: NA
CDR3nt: TGTGCCAGCAGCCCACAGGGGACCGGAGCCCAGTACTTC
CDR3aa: CASSPQGTGAQYF

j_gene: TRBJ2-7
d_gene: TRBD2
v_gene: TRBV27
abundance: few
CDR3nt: TGTGCCAGCAGTCCTAAGACGCCGGGACTAGCGGGAGAAGTCTACGAGCAGTACTTC
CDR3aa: CASSPKTPGLAGEVYEQYF

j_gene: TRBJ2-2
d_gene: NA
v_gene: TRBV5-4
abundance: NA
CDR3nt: TGTGCCAGCAGCTTGGCCGGACAGAACACCGGGGAGCTGTTTTTT
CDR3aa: CASSLAGQNTGELFF

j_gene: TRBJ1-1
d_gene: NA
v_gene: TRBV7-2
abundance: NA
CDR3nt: TGTGCCAGCAGCACCGGGCCTAACACTGAAGCTTTCTTT
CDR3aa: CASSTGPNTEAFF

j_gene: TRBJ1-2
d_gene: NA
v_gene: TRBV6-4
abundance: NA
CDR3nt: TGTGCCAGCAGTGACTCATCTGAGGGAACCTATGGCTACACCTTC
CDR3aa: CASSDSSEGTYGYTF

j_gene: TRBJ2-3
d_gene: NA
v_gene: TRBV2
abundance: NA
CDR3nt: TGTGCCAGCAGTGTGCTGGGCACAGATACGCAGTATTTT
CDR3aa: CASSVLGTDTQYF

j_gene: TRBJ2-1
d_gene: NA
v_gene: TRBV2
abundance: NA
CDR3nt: TGTGCCAGCAGTGGAGTTAATTCCTACAATGAGCAGTTCTTC
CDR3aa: CASSGVNSYNEQFF

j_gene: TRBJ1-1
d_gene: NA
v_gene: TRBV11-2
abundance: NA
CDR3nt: TGTGCCAGCAGCTTGACCGGGCTGACTGAAGCTTTCTTT
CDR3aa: CASSLTGLTEAFF

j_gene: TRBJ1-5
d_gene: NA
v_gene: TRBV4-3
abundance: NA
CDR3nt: TGCGCCAGCAGCCTCGACATGGGGGGGAGCAATCAGCCCCAGCATTTT
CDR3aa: CASSLDMGGSNQPQHF

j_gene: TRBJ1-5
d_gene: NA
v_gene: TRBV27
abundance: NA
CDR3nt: TGTGCCAGCAGACCGGCGCGGAATCAGCCCCAGCATTTT
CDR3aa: CASRPARNQPQHF

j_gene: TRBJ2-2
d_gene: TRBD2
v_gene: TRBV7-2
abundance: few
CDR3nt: TGTGCCAGCAGCGAGGGACTAGCCCTGAGGACCGGGGAGCTGTTTTTT
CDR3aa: CASSEGLALRTGELFF

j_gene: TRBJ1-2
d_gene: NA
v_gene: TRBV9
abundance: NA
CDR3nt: TGTGCCAGCAGCGTAGAGGGGGAAGGCTATGGCTACACCTTC
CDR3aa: CASSVEGEGYGYTF

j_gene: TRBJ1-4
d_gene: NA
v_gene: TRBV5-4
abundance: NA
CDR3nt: TGTGCCAGCAGCTTGTCCGGTAGGGCAACTAATGAAAAACTGTTTTTT
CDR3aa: CASSLSGRATNEKLFF

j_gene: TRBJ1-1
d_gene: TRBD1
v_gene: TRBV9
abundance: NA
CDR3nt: TGTGCCAGCAGCGGACAGGGAGGAGGAAGCACTGAAGCTTTCTTT
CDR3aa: CASSGQGGGSTEAFF

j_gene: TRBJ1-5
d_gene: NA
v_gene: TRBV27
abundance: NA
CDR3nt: TGTGCCAGCAGCATAATGTATAGCAATCAGCCCCAGCATTTT
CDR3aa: CASSIMYSNQPQHF

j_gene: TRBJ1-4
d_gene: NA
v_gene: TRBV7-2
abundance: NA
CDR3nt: TGTGCCAGCAGCTTATCCCTCCAGGTTAATGAAAAACTGTTTTTT
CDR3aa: CASSLSLQVNEKLFF

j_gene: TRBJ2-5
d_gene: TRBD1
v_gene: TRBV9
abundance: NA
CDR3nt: TGTGCCAGCAGCGGGGGACAGCTCGGGGAGACCCAGTACTTC
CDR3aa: CASSGGQLGETQYF

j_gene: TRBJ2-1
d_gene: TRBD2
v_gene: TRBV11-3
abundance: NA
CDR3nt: TGTGCCAGCAGCCTCGGGACTAGCGGGGGACCCTACAATGAGCAGTTCTTC
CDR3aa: CASSLGTSGGPYNEQFF

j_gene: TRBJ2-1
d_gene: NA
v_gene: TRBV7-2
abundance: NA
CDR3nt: TGTGCCAGCAGCACCCCGGACAGATACAATGAGCAGTTCTTC
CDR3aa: CASSTPDRYNEQFF

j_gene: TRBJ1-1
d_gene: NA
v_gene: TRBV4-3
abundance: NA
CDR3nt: TGCGCCAGCAGCCAAGATCGGGCGGCCTACACTGAAGCTTTCTTT
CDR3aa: CASSQDRAAYTEAFF

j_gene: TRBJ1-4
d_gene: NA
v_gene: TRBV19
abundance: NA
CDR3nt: TGTGCCAGTATCAAACCAGGGGAACCGAATGAAAAACTGTTTTTT
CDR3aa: CASIKPGEPNEKLFF

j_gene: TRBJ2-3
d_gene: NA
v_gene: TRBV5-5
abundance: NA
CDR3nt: TGTGCCAGCAGCGTATCAACAGGGACAGATACGCAGTATTTT
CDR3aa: CASSVSTGTDTQYF

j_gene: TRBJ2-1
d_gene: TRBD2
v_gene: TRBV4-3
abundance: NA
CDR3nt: TGCGCCAGCAGCTGGACTAGCGGGAGATCTCACGAGCAGTTCTTC
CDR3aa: CASSWTSGRSHEQFF

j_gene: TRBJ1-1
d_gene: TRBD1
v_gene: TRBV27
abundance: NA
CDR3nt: TGTGCCAGCAGTGCACAGGGGGTTACTGAAGCTTTCTTT
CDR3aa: CASSAQGVTEAFF

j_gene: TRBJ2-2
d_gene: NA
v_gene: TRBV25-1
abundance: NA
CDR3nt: TGTGCCAGCAGTGGGGCCCCGGTGGAGGGGGAGCTGTTTTTT
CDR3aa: CASSGAPVEGELFF

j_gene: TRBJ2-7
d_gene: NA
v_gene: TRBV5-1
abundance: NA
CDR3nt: TGCGCCAGCAGCTTGGGTCAAGACTACGAGCAGTACTTC
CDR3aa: CASSLGQDYEQYF

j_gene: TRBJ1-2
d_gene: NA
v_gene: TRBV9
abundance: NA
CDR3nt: TGTGCCAGCAGCGGGGTATCAGGCTACACCTTC
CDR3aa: CASSGVSGYTF

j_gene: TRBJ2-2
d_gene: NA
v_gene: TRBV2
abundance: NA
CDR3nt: TGTGCCAGCAGTGTGGGCAGGGACGCCGGGGAGCTGTTTTTT
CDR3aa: CASSVGRDAGELFF

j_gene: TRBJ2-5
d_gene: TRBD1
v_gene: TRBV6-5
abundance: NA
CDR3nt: TGTGCCAGCAGTTCATCCGACAGGGGGCGAGAGACCCAGTACTTC
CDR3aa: CASSSSDRGRETQYF

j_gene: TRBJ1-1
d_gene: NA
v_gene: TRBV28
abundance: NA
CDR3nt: TGTGCCAGCAGACCCGACGTGAGGGCTGAAGCTTTCTTT
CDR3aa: CASRPDVRAEAFF

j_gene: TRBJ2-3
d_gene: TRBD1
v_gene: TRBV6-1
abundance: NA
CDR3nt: TGTGCCAGCAGTGAGTCGGGACAGGGGAGGTCAGATACGCAGTATTTT
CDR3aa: CASSESGQGRSDTQYF

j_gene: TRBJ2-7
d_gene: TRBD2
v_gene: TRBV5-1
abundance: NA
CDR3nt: TGCGCCAGCAGCTTGGCACTAGCGGGAGGATCCGAGCAGTACTTC
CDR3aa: CASSLALAGGSEQYF

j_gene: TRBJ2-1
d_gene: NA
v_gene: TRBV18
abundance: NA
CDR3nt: TGTGCCAGCTCCGATACCTCAAATGAGCAGTTCTTC
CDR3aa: CASSDTSNEQFF